Listed here are 26 T cell receptor beta chains from one sample, sequenced in a study of T cells in tuberculosis. The table came from immunoSEQ multiplex PCR; TCRdb's copy has only in-frame clones and leaves some out. Here the sample spans about 49,000 clones, roughly 95% being singletons. Described time point: new active TB diagnosis, blood taken before or within 7 days of starting treatment. The starting material was PBMCs, obtained at tuberculosis diagnosis. The origin of the receptors is an adult with tuberculosis.

J is TRBJ2-3 and V is TRBV6-5, with TRBD1 matching 8 bases. The CDR3 is made up of 16 amino acids. V lost 2 bases and J lost 0; bases outside the gene matches: 4. The germline gives CDR1 MNHEY, CDR2 SVGAGI. CDR3 nucleotide sequence: TGTGCCAGCAGTTACGGACAGGGAGGTAGCACAGATACGCAGTATTTT. This gives the protein CASSYGQGGSTDTQYF.

This chain links TRBV6-5 with TRBJ1-1, with D perhaps matching TRBD1 (6 bases). Germline CDR1 is MNHEY and CDR2 is SVGAGI. The CDR3 is 16 residues long. V was shortened by 2 bases and J by 7 bases, with 20 bases between the two germline ends. This CDR3 is CASSYRTLGTPREAFF. The CDR3 DNA sequence: TGTGCCAGCAGTTACCGTACGTTGGGGACACCGCGTGAAGCTTTCTTT.

This clone has only one observation. This chain joins TRBV19 and TRBJ2-5; 7 bases align to TRBD2. CDR1 is LNHDA, CDR2 SQIVND, per germline (reference sequence). The CDR3 spans 14 residues. The junction had 7 bases not matched to a gene; V was cut back by 3 bases and J by 6 bases. The CDR3 reads CASSIGGTKQTQYF. In DNA, the CDR3 is TGTGCCAGTAGTATTGGCGGGACTAAACAGACCCAGTACTTC.

Only one count was recorded for this clone. This chain connects TRBV19 to TRBJ2-5, with D possibly being TRBD2 (6 bases). This CDR3 spans 17 amino acids. CDR1 is LNHDA and CDR2 is SQIVND in the germline V gene (reference sequence). Trimming shortened V by 3 bases and J by 1 base, and 18 bases separated the two germline ends. The CDR3 spells CASSIGIAGHSQETQYF. The CDR3 region has the DNA TGTGCCAGTAGTATCGGGATCGCGGGGCACAGCCAAGAGACCCAGTACTTC.

The genes are TRBV14 and TRBJ2-7, with TRBD2 matching 10 bases. The CDR3 has 15 residues. V lost 4 bases and J lost 2; bases outside the gene matches: 5. Germline CDR1 and CDR2: SGHDN and FVKESK. CDR3 DNA: TGTGCCAGCAGCCCGGGGCTAGCGGGAGCCTACGAGCAGTACTTC. It specifies CASSPGLAGAYEQYF.

V usage is TRBV6-5 and J usage is TRBJ2-1, with 11 bases fitting TRBD2. Germline loops: CDR1 MNHEY, CDR2 SVGAGI. Trimming removed 6 bases from V and 4 bases from J; junction bases left unmatched: 5. The CDR3 consists of 15 residues. The CDR3: CASSPLAGVYNEQFF. CDR3 sequence (DNA): TGTGCCAGCAGCCCACTAGCGGGAGTGTACAATGAGCAGTTCTTC.

V gene TRBV28 combines with J gene TRBJ2-7; 7 positions agree with TRBD1. This CDR3 has 13 amino acids. Germline V gene lookup returns CDR1 MDHEN and CDR2 SYDVKM. The V segment lost 7 bases and the J segment 2 bases; nucleotides outside the gene matches: 5. The CDR3 DNA follows: TGTGCCAGCACAGCAGGGGGTACCTACGAGCAGTACTTC. Its protein product is CASTAGGTYEQYF.

The chain joins TRBV6-5 to TRBJ2-6; D might be TRBD1 (6 bases). Germline loops: CDR1 MNHEY, CDR2 SVGAGI. This CDR3 comprises 15 residues. V lost 6 bases, J lost 4 bases, and 13 bases lay in between. The CDR3 loop reads CASRRGTSGANVLTF. For the CDR3, the DNA is TGTGCCAGCAGGAGGGGGACCTCAGGGGCCAACGTCCTGACTTTC.

J is TRBJ2-5 and V is TRBV20-1, with D perhaps TRBD2 (6 bases). The J call is doubtful: the DNA matches TRBJ2-7 better. Germline CDR1 DFQATT, CDR2 SNEGSKA (reference sequence). CDR3 length: 11 residues. The DNA for the CDR3 is TGCAGCATTAGCGGCTCCTACGAGCAGTACTTC. Translation gives CSISGSYEQYF.

The chain employs TRBV11-2 and TRBJ1-2, with D maybe TRBD1 (5 bases). The CDR3 loop spans 15 amino acids. Germline CDR1 and CDR2: SGHAT and FQNNGV. V was cut by 3 bases and J by 3 bases, with 14 bases left in between. CDR3 coding DNA: TGTGCCAGCAGCTTGTCAGGGTCATCGGACTATGGCTACACCTTC. Translated: CASSLSGSSDYGYTF.

The V and J genes are TRBV28 and TRBJ2-7; possibly TRBD2 for D (5 bases). The CDR3 length is 12 residues. V lost 4 bases, J lost 4 bases, and 8 bases lay in between. Germline values: CDR1 MDHEN, CDR2 SYDVKM. The CDR3 DNA reads TGTGCCAGCAGTTGGCGGGCTTACGAGCAGTACTTC. Translated, it gives CASSWRAYEQYF.

This chain joins TRBV5-1 and TRBJ1-5; 12 bases agree with TRBD1. The CDR3 runs to 15 residues. V lost 5 bases, J lost 6 bases, and 6 bases stayed unmatched. Germline V gene sequence: CDR1 SGHRS, CDR2 YFSETQ. CDR3 nucleotides: TGCGCCAGCAGTCCCGGGGACAGGGGGCCTCAGCCCCAGCATTTT. Its protein is CASSPGDRGPQPQHF.

The rearrangement uses TRBV25-1 and TRBJ2-5; D is perhaps TRBD1 (5 bases). The CDR3 has 17 residues. From germline, CDR1 is MGHDK and CDR2 SYGVNS. V shed 0 bases and J shed 5 bases, with 19 bases lying between them. This CDR3 reads CASSEYIPPGIRETQYF. The CDR3 coding sequence is TGTGCCAGCAGTGAATATATCCCCCCAGGGATTAGGGAGACCCAGTACTTC.

V usage is TRBV7-2 and J usage is TRBJ2-1; D gene unclear. V was clipped by 1 base and J by 0 bases, with 7 bases between them. CDR1 and CDR2 from the germline V gene are SGHTA and FQGNSA. The CDR3 runs 15 residues. CDR3 sequence: CASSLDSSSYNEQFF. As DNA, the CDR3 is TGTGCCAGCAGCTTAGACAGCAGCTCCTACAATGAGCAGTTCTTC.

The chain combines TRBV6-1 with TRBJ1-2; tentatively, D is TRBD1 (5 bases). The V and J ends lost 2 bases and 7 bases respectively, with 11 bases between them. Germline V gives CDR1 MNHNS, CDR2 SASEGT. CDR3 length: 13 amino acids. The CDR3 nucleotides read TGTGCCAGCAGTGAACCCAGGGTCAGTGGCTACACCTTC. This gives the protein CASSEPRVSGYTF.

V and J are TRBV6-6 and TRBJ2-3; 12 bases align to TRBD2. Germline V gene sequence: CDR1 MNHNY, CDR2 SVGAGI (reference sequence). CDR3 length: 16 amino acids. With V trimmed by 4 bases and J by 5 bases, 7 bases remained unmatched. The CDR3 sequence is CASSSRLAGALDTQYF. CDR3 DNA sequence: TGTGCCAGCAGTTCCAGACTAGCGGGAGCATTAGATACGCAGTATTTT.

The rearrangement links TRBV16 to TRBJ2-7; possibly TRBD2 for D (7 bases). The V gene's germline CDR1 is KGHSY and CDR2 FQNENV. Trimming left V 2 bases short and J 6 bases short, with 17 bases between. The CDR3 has 15 amino acids. CDR3 sequence (DNA): TGTGCCAGCAGCCAAAATCTCGCAGGGGAGGGCGAGCAGTACTTC. Amino acids: CASSQNLAGEGEQYF.

CDR3 nucleotides: TGTGCCATAGCTAGCGGGAGAGTTGGCGAGCAGTACTTC. As protein: CAIASGRVGEQYF. V is TRBV30 and J is TRBJ2-7; TRBD2 matches 10 bases. The V gene end was trimmed by 8 bases and the J gene end by 6 bases; junction bases not matched to a gene: 10. Germline V gives CDR1 GTSNPN, CDR2 SVGIG (reference sequence). The CDR3 runs 13 residues.

V and J are TRBV19 and TRBJ2-3; 7 nucleotides line up with TRBD2. CDR1 and CDR2 from the germline V gene are LNHDA and SQIVND (reference sequence). The CDR3 consists of 15 residues. The ends lost 6 bases at V and 0 bases at J; junction bases unmatched: 6. The CDR3 is CASSETSRSTDTQYF. Written as DNA, the CDR3 is TGTGCCAGTAGCGAGACTAGCAGAAGCACAGATACGCAGTATTTT. The whole variable domain, filled in from reference TRBV19 and TRBJ2-3, reads DGGITQSPKYLFRKEGQNVTLSCEQNLNHDAMYWYRQDPGQGLRLIYYSQIVNDFQKGDIAEGYSVSREKKESFPLTVTSAQKNPTAFYLCASSETSRSTDTQYFGPGTRLTVL.

The chain carries TRBV30 and TRBJ2-5; 10 positions agree with TRBD1. This CDR3 is built from 15 residues. Germline V gene sequence: CDR1 GTSNPN, CDR2 SVGIG (reference sequence). Unmatched junction bases numbered 5, after V lost 0 bases and J lost 4 bases. The CDR3 nucleotides are TGTGCCTGGAGTGTACCCGGACAGGGGGGAGAGACCCAGTACTTC. Residues: CAWSVPGQGGETQYF.

V and J are TRBV4-2 and TRBJ2-1; TRBD2 agrees at 8 bases. Per the germline V gene, CDR1 is LGHNA and CDR2 is YNFKEQ. The CDR3 spans 18 residues. The V gene end was trimmed by 0 bases and the J gene end by 3 bases; junction bases not matched to a gene: 10. The CDR3 is CASSQDWSSGSYYNEQFF. The CDR3 nucleotides read TGTGCCAGCAGCCAAGACTGGTCGAGCGGGAGTTACTACAATGAGCAGTTCTTC.

This rearrangement joins TRBV19 to TRBJ1-5, with a weak D call TRBD1 (6 bases). Per germline, CDR1 LNHDA and CDR2 SQIVND (reference sequence). This CDR3 contains 15 residues. V lost 10 bases and J lost 5, with 21 bases in between. The CDR3 here is CATQWSAGVDQPQHF. CDR3 nucleotides: TGTGCCACCCAATGGTCGGCAGGGGTGGATCAGCCCCAGCATTTT.

This chain uses TRBV7-2 with TRBJ2-1; 10 bases are a match to TRBD2. CDR1 SGHTA and CDR2 FQGNSA come from the germline V gene. V trimming: 2 bases; J trimming: 6 bases; junction bases outside the gene matches: 13. This CDR3 region has 18 residues. The CDR3 DNA is TGTGCCAGCAGCTTACGTCGGTGGATCACTAGCGGGGTCAATGAGCAGTTCTTC. This sequence encodes CASSLRRWITSGVNEQFF.

In its sample, this clone was seen once. V is TRBV10-3 and J is TRBJ2-3, with D perhaps TRBD1 (6 bases). V gave up 4 bases and J gave up 0 bases, with 11 bases separating them. There are 15 residues in the CDR3. Per germline, CDR1 ENHRY and CDR2 SYGVKD. Here the CDR3 DNA reads TGTGCCATCAGTGTTACCGGGACAAGCACAGATACGCAGTATTTT. Translated, it gives CAISVTGTSTDTQYF.

The V call is TRBV4-3, the J call TRBJ2-3; D unresolved. Germline V lookup: CDR1 LGHNA, CDR2 YSLEER. Trimming removed 0 bases at V and 7 bases at J, with 2 bases between. This CDR3 spans 11 amino acids. CDR3 coding DNA: TGCGCCAGCAGCCAAGATAATACGCAGTATTTT. It yields the protein CASSQDNTQYF.

The J gene is TRBJ2-1, the V gene TRBV7-2, with a weak D call TRBD2 (6 bases). Trimming removed 1 base from V and 6 bases from J, with 13 bases in between. The CDR3 is 15 amino acids. Germline V gene sequence: CDR1 SGHTA, CDR2 FQGNSA. This chain's CDR3 is CASSLVAGRSNEQFF. The CDR3 bases are TGTGCCAGCAGCTTAGTGGCGGGAAGATCCAATGAGCAGTTCTTC. The full variable domain, with the rest looked up from reference TRBV7-2 and TRBJ2-1, is GAGVSQSPSNKVTEKGKDVELRCDPISGHTALYWYRQSLGQGLEFLIYFQGNSAPDKSGLPSDRFSAERTGGSVSTLTIQRTQQEDSAVYLCASSLVAGRSNEQFFGPGTRLTVL.